Below, 32 T cell receptor beta chains from the same sample are listed, as sequenced in a study of T cells in Graves' hyperthyroidism and ophthalmopathy. Regions amplified from RNA transcripts were the TCR beta CDR3 regions. RT-PCR in the first round (using the HTBI primer set) targeted the TCR CDR3. TCRdb re-called the multiplex PCR reads through MiXCR, storing one row per CDR3 protein. Altogether roughly 420,000 distinct CDR3 sequences are present, approximately 14% being singletons, with the ten largest covering 5.3%. Sample: blood. The receptor source for this set is a woman between 18 and 29 years old with Graves' hyperthyroidism.

This clonotype was counted a few times. The genes are TRBV5-1 and TRBJ2-5, with no clear D. V was trimmed by 5 bases and J by 4 bases, leaving 12 bases between them. This CDR3 has 13 amino acids. Germline CDR1 is SGHRS and CDR2 is YFSETQ. The DNA of the CDR3 is TGCGCCAGCAGGCCGCCAAATACAGAGACCCAGTACTTC. Protein sequence: CASRPPNTETQYF.

Regarding this clonotype: Being one base from a much bigger clone, this may be a read error. V gene TRBV27 combines with J gene TRBJ2-1; perhaps TRBD2 as D (6 bases). Trimming shortened V by 6 bases and J by 4 bases, and 16 bases separated the two germline ends. Per germline, CDR1 MNHEY and CDR2 SMNVEV (reference sequence). The CDR3 runs to 15 residues. The CDR3 bases are TGTGCCAGCAGCAGAGTGGGAGGAGGGTACAATGAGCAGTTCTTC. This gives the protein CASSRVGGGYNEQFF.

This clonotype was detected many times. The genes are TRBV2 and TRBJ2-7, with D possibly being TRBD1 or TRBD2 (5 bases each). V lost 1 base and J 2 bases, leaving 18 bases between the germline ends. The germline CDR1 and CDR2 sequences are SNHLY and FYNNEI. The CDR3 contains 17 residues. The CDR3 protein is CASSEERPGQGPYEQYF. The CDR3 DNA reads TGTGCCAGCAGTGAAGAGAGGCCGGGGCAGGGACCCTACGAGCAGTACTTC.

This clonotype was observed at least ten times. This chain links TRBV12-5 with TRBJ1-6; the D is unclear. The CDR3 is 13 residues long. From germline, CDR1 is LGHNT and CDR2 FRNRAP. V lost 0 bases and J lost 9, with 6 bases in between. The CDR3 DNA reads as TGTGCTAGTGGTTTGGTACGGGGTTCACCCCTCCACTTT. The encoded protein is CASGLVRGSPLHF.

The V gene is TRBV2, the J gene TRBJ2-7; TRBD1 agrees at 8 bases. V dropped 4 bases and J dropped 5; count of bases not matched to a gene: 10. This CDR3 contains 15 residues. From germline, CDR1 is SNHLY and CDR2 FYNNEI. The CDR3 DNA reads as TGTGCCAGCAGTGTTTCAGGGGGCGGATTACACGAGCAGTACTTC. It specifies CASSVSGGGLHEQYF.

The chain links TRBV12-3 or TRBV12-4 to TRBJ2-1; the D is unclear. The CDR3 has 15 residues. Trimming cost V 3 bases and J 0 bases, with 9 bases left between them. The CDR3 DNA reads TGTGCCAGCAGTTTTCGATTGAACTCCTACAATGAGCAGTTCTTC. Its translation: CASSFRLNSYNEQFF.

This clonotype occurred a few times. The rearrangement uses TRBV7-2 and TRBJ2-2; the match to TRBD2 covers 7 bases. V trimming: 1 base; J trimming: 6 bases; junction bases outside the gene matches: 5. Per the germline V gene, CDR1 is SGHTA and CDR2 is FQGNSA. The CDR3 extends over 15 amino acids. The CDR3 sequence is CASSLGGSGAGELFF. The CDR3 coding sequence is TGTGCCAGCAGCTTAGGCGGGAGCGGGGCCGGGGAGCTGTTTTTT.

This clonotype appeared many times. The chain links TRBV3-1 to TRBJ2-7; D call uncertain. Per the germline V gene, CDR1 is LGHDT and CDR2 is YNNKEL (reference sequence). This CDR3 is 13 amino acids long. Trimming cost V 0 bases and J 5 bases, with 8 bases left between them. Here the CDR3 DNA reads TGTGCCAGCAGCCAAGATCGTCAGGACGAGCAGTACTTC. Encoded protein: CASSQDRQDEQYF.

The chain recombines TRBV13 with TRBJ2-1; 8 bases are a match to TRBD2. Germline assignment: CDR1 PRHDT and CDR2 FYEKMQ (reference sequence). This CDR3 spans 15 amino acids. V lost 0 bases and J lost 7; bases outside the gene matches: 5. The CDR3 protein is CASSLGAGALNEQFF. The CDR3 DNA reads as TGTGCCAGCAGCTTAGGAGCGGGAGCACTGAATGAGCAGTTCTTC.

In its sample, this clonotype was seen many times. The V call is TRBV20-1, the J call TRBJ1-1; D not resolved. V lost 3 bases to trimming and J lost 1 base, with 18 bases between them. CDR1 and CDR2 from the germline V gene are DFQATT and SNEGSKA (reference sequence). The CDR3 spans 16 residues. The CDR3 sequence: CSASARDRGTNTEAFF. The CDR3 nucleotides are TGCAGTGCTAGCGCGAGAGACCGTGGTACGAACACTGAAGCTTTCTTT.

This clonotype was seen ten or more times. The CDR3 reads CAISEFDSSSYEQYF. The DNA of the CDR3 is TGTGCCATCAGTGAATTCGACAGTAGCTCCTACGAGCAGTACTTC. The V call is TRBV10-3, the J call TRBJ2-7, with D possibly matching TRBD1 (5 bases). Germline lookup yields CDR1 ENHRY and CDR2 SYGVKD. V lost 3 bases and J lost 0, with 12 bases in between. The CDR3 is 15 residues long.

In this sample, this clonotype turned up many times. Germline and junction disagree at one end, which may indicate a read error. This rearrangement joins TRBV2 to TRBJ2-7, with 11 bases that match TRBD2. This CDR3 contains 16 residues. The germline V gene encodes CDR1 SNHLY and CDR2 FYNNEI. CDR3 sequence reads: CASREALAGGPHEQYF. CDR3 sequence (DNA): TGTGCCAGCAGGGAAGCATTAGCGGGAGGGCCCCACGAGCAGTACTTC.

This clonotype was observed at least ten times. The J gene is TRBJ2-7, the V gene TRBV20-1; TRBD1 is a possible D gene (7 bases). The germline gives CDR1 DFQATT, CDR2 SNEGSKA (reference sequence). The CDR3 runs 13 residues. With 3 bases removed from V and 2 bases from J, the gap between germline ends came to 11 bases. This CDR3 reads CSASQGGTYEQYF. The CDR3 region has the DNA TGCAGTGCTAGTCAGGGGGGCACCTACGAGCAGTACTTC.

The chain joins TRBV6-2 or TRBV6-3 to TRBJ2-7; D perhaps matches TRBD2 (5 bases). The ends were cut back, 10 bases at V and 7 bases at J, with 14 bases in the middle. The CDR3 runs 11 residues. The germline V gene encodes CDR1 MNHEY and CDR2 SVGEGT. CDR3 DNA: TGTGCCACCCTCGGGGTACCAGAGCAGTACTTC. It specifies CATLGVPEQYF.

This clonotype showed up many times. The rearrangement links TRBV9 to TRBJ1-2; TRBD1 agrees at 10 bases. CDR3 length: 14 residues. CDR1 SGDLS and CDR2 YYNGEE come from the germline V gene. J gave up 3 bases and V 3 bases, and 2 bases lay outside the gene matches. CDR3 in DNA: TGTGCCAGCAGCGCCGGACAGGGGGACTATGGCTACACCTTC. This translates into CASSAGQGDYGYTF.

This clonotype was counted at least ten times. This chain joins TRBV7-8 and TRBJ1-1, with D possibly being TRBD1 (5 bases). The germline gives CDR1 SGHVS, CDR2 FQNEAQ. This CDR3 has 15 residues. V gave up 4 bases and J gave up 4 bases, with 16 bases separating them. The CDR3 coding sequence is TGTGCCAGCAGCTCCCTATCCGGGGCAAGCACTGAAGCTTTCTTT. Its translation: CASSSLSGASTEAFF.

Ten or more counts support this clonotype. The V call is TRBV6-5, the J call TRBJ2-1, with 7 positions matching TRBD2. The junction had 9 bases not matched to a gene; V was cut back by 0 bases and J by 4 bases. The CDR3 extends over 17 amino acids. Germline CDR1 reads MNHEY; CDR2 reads SVGAGI. In nucleotides, the CDR3 is TGTGCCAGCAGTTACTCGAGCGGGCGGGAGATTTACAATGAGCAGTTCTTC. This encodes CASSYSSGREIYNEQFF.

This clonotype was observed at least ten times. The genes are TRBV19 and TRBJ1-2, with no clear D. CDR1 and CDR2 (germline): LNHDA, SQIVND (reference sequence). The CDR3 length is 12 residues. V was trimmed by 3 bases and J by 4 bases, leaving 6 bases between them. The CDR3 sequence: CASSMDLYGYTF. The CDR3 bases are TGTGCCAGTAGTATGGATCTCTATGGCTACACCTTC.

In this sample, this clonotype turned up once. This chain joins TRBV9 and TRBJ1-3, with a weak D call TRBD1 (5 bases). The CDR3 loop spans 15 amino acids. The V end lost 4 bases, the J end lost 0 bases, and 11 bases lay between the germline ends. Germline V CDR1 and CDR2: SGDLS, YYNGEE. CDR3 DNA: TGTGCCAGCAGCTCGGAGGGGCGCTCTGGAAACACCATATATTTT. It is translated as CASSSEGRSGNTIYF.

This clonotype has at least ten counts. The chain joins TRBV28 to TRBJ2-4; TRBD1 might be the D (5 bases). The CDR3 covers 15 residues. The V end lost 5 bases, the J end lost 7 bases, and 18 bases lay between the germline ends. Per germline, CDR1 MDHEN and CDR2 SYDVKM. The CDR3 DNA follows: TGTGCCAGCAGTCCCCGTAGGGGCTTGGGGAACATTCAGTACTTC. It is translated as CASSPRRGLGNIQYF. Full variable domain (remainder filled in from reference TRBV28 and TRBJ2-4): DVKVTQSSRYLVKRTGEKVFLECVQDMDHENMFWYRQDPGLGLRLIYFSYDVKMKEKGDIPEGYSVSREKKERFSLILESASTNQTSMYLCASSPRRGLGNIQYFGAGTRLSVL.

The rearrangement uses TRBV4-1 and TRBJ2-3; possible D gene TRBD1, 6 bases. Trimming removed 0 bases at V and 6 bases at J, with 22 bases between. This CDR3 is built from 18 residues. The V gene's germline CDR1 is MGHRA and CDR2 YSYEKL. This chain's CDR3 is CASSQDRVAGVLPDTQYF. CDR3 DNA sequence: TGCGCCAGCAGCCAAGATCGGGTGGCAGGGGTTCTTCCGGATACGCAGTATTTT.

This clonotype was observed a few times. This clone may be a read error of a much larger clone one base away. The chain is built from TRBV7-8 and TRBJ2-1; 8 bases align to TRBD2. J was trimmed by 3 bases and V by 2 bases; bases with no gene match: 3. Germline V CDR1 and CDR2: SGHVS, FQNEAQ. The CDR3 covers 15 residues. The CDR3 protein is CASSLLAGSYNEQFF. CDR3 bases: TGTGCCAGCAGCTTATTAGCGGGAAGCTACAATGAGCAGTTCTTC. Complete variable domain (other parts from reference TRBV7-8 and TRBJ2-1): GAGVSQSPRYKVAKRGQDVALRCDPISGHVSLFWYQQALGQGPEFLTYFQNEAQLDKSGLPSDRFFAERPEGSVSTLKIQRTQQEDSAVYLCASSLLAGSYNEQFFGPGTRLTVL.

The chain is built from TRBV18 and TRBJ1-1; the D gene is possibly TRBD1 (6 bases). The CDR3 has 13 residues. Per germline, CDR1 KGHSH and CDR2 LQKENI. V was trimmed by 10 bases and J by 0 bases, leaving 12 bases between them. CDR3 DNA sequence: TGTGCCAACACAAGGACAGTGAACACTGAAGCTTTCTTT. Translating it yields CANTRTVNTEAFF.

This clonotype was observed at least ten times. This chain joins TRBV19 and TRBJ1-1; 8 bases agree with TRBD1. Trimming took 7 bases from V and 4 from J; bases not matched to a gene: 5. The CDR3 is 13 residues long. The germline V gene encodes CDR1 LNHDA and CDR2 SQIVND (reference sequence). For the CDR3, the DNA is TGTGCCAGTAATATTGACAGGGGCACTGAAGCTTTCTTT. Amino acid sequence: CASNIDRGTEAFF.

This clonotype showed up just a few times. The J gene is TRBJ1-6, the V gene TRBV2, with D unresolved. Germline values: CDR1 SNHLY, CDR2 FYNNEI. The CDR3 has 16 residues. With 3 bases removed from V and 1 base from J, the gap between germline ends came to 10 bases. The CDR3 spells CASSEDGRSYNSPLHF. Written as DNA, the CDR3 is TGTGCCAGCAGTGAGGACGGGAGATCCTATAATTCACCCCTCCACTTT.

The chain couples TRBV30 to TRBJ2-5; TRBD1 might be the D (6 bases). Looked up from germline, CDR1 is GTSNPN and CDR2 is SVGIG (reference sequence). V gave up 5 bases and J gave up 5 bases, with 12 bases separating them. The CDR3 runs to 12 residues. CDR3 residues: CAWDQGHETQYF. CDR3 in DNA: TGTGCCTGGGATCAGGGGCATGAGACCCAGTACTTC.

As concerns this clonotype: A clone one base away is much larger, so this may be a read error. This chain links TRBV28 with TRBJ1-1; D unclear. The CDR3 has 13 amino acids. CDR1 is MDHEN and CDR2 is SYDVKM in the germline V gene. The chain's CDR3 is CASRRDMNTEASF. In DNA, the CDR3 is TGTGCCAGCAGACGGGATATGAACACTGAAGCTTCCTTT.

This clonotype was counted ten times or more. The rearrangement joins TRBV12-3 or TRBV12-4 to TRBJ2-3; 9 nucleotides agree with TRBD2. V shed 5 bases, J shed 2 bases, and the junction held 5 bases outside the gene matches. This CDR3 has 15 amino acids. Here the CDR3 reads CASSRTSDLTDTQYF. DNA for the CDR3: TGTGCCAGCAGTAGGACTAGCGATCTCACAGATACGCAGTATTTT.

The chain recombines TRBV7-3 with TRBJ2-7; 9 nucleotides agree with TRBD1. Germline V gene data show CDR1 as SGHTA and CDR2 as FQGTGA. The CDR3 has 13 amino acids. J gave up 11 bases and V 2 bases, and 7 bases lay outside the gene matches. This CDR3 reads CASSLGGTGKKYF. CDR3 sequence (DNA): TGTGCCAGCAGCTTAGGAGGGACAGGGAAAAAGTACTTC.

This clonotype appeared many times. The chain combines TRBV11-2 with TRBJ1-1, with TRBD1 matching over 7 bases. Unmatched junction bases numbered 8, after V lost 5 bases and J lost 2 bases. This CDR3 is built from 15 residues. Looked up from germline, CDR1 is SGHAT and CDR2 is FQNNGV. The CDR3 nucleotides are TGTGCCAGCAGCCTTCAGGGGGGGCTTAACACTGAAGCTTTCTTT. This translates into CASSLQGGLNTEAFF.

Only a few counts were recorded for this clonotype. This chain joins TRBV20-1 and TRBJ2-5; a weak D match, TRBD2 (6 bases). Germline V gives CDR1 DFQATT, CDR2 SNEGSKA (reference sequence). V was clipped by 8 bases and J by 5 bases, with 12 bases between them. This CDR3 has 11 amino acids. The CDR3 here is CSQKRGETQYF. As DNA, the CDR3 is TGCAGTCAAAAACGGGGGGAGACCCAGTACTTC.

This chain uses TRBV6-2 or TRBV6-3 with TRBJ1-2; 7 nucleotides match TRBD1. Germline lookup yields CDR1 MNHEY and CDR2 SVGEGT. Trimming took 7 bases from V and 4 from J; bases not matched to a gene: 9. The CDR3 totals 14 residues. The CDR3 coding sequence is TGTGCCAGCACACCCACGGGACAGTTCTATGGCTACACCTTC. As protein: CASTPTGQFYGYTF.